This is a list of T cell receptor beta chains from one sample in a study of OX40 agonist ivuxolimab in advanced cancers. This table comes from immunoSEQ multiplex PCR, and its TCRdb copy is limited to in-frame clones, with some not included. The table shows 85,000 to 90,000 clones, with 92% occurring only once. The sequenced sample was CD4+ or CD8+ T cells sorted from blood, obtained in a trial of the OX40 agonist ivuxolimab. Source of these receptors: an adult with an advanced solid tumor such as melanoma, head and neck, liver or kidney cancer. The CDR3 runs from the conserved cysteine through the conserved F or W. A D gene is named only where the DNA matches it firmly.

V	D	J	CDR3	DNA
TRBV7-9	.	TRBJ1-1	CASSGGTVNTEAFF	TGTGCCAGCAGCGGTGGGACCGTGAACACTGAAGCTTTCTTT
TRBV6-6	TRBD2	TRBJ2-1	CASTGTSGTNEQFF	TGTGCCAGCACCGGGACTAGCGGGACGAATGAGCAGTTCTTC
TRBV5-1	.	TRBJ2-2	CASSSQGNTGELFF	TGCGCCAGCAGCTCACAGGGGAACACCGGGGAGCTGTTTTTT
TRBV2	TRBD1	TRBJ1-2	CASMRDRVSGYGYTF	TGTGCCAGCATGCGGGACAGAGTTTCGGGCTATGGCTACACCTTC
TRBV7-6	.	TRBJ1-4	CASSRGNSNEKLFF	TGTGCCAGCAGTAGGGGTAATTCTAATGAAAAACTGTTTTTT
TRBV5-4	.	TRBJ2-5	CASSLESGKETQYF	TGTGCCAGCAGCTTGGAGTCAGGCAAAGAGACCCAGTACTTC
TRBV4-2	.	TRBJ2-2	CASSQDRTGELFF	TGTGCCAGCAGCCAAGACAGAACCGGGGAGCTGTTTTTT
TRBV5-6	TRBD2	TRBJ2-3	CASSPARGGTQYF	TGTGCCAGCAGTCCAGCCCGGGGGGGTACGCAGTATTTT
TRBV18	.	TRBJ2-7	CASSPGTYEQYF	TGTGCCAGCTCACCAGGTACCTACGAGCAGTACTTC
TRBV5-1	.	TRBJ2-5	CASSERTLAFGETQYF	TGCGCCAGCAGCGAACGGACCCTAGCGTTTGGGGAGACCCAGTACTTC
TRBV18	TRBD1	TRBJ1-5	CASSQTGSNQPQHF	TGTGCCAGCTCCCAGACAGGGAGCAATCAGCCCCAGCATTTT
TRBV7-2	.	TRBJ2-1	CASSLSNGVYNEQFF	TGTGCCAGCAGCTTATCTAACGGGGTCTACAATGAGCAGTTCTTC
TRBV18	.	TRBJ2-5	CASSPTTGPAETQYF	TGTGCCAGCTCACCAACCACCGGACCGGCGGAGACCCAGTACTTC
TRBV6-5	.	TRBJ1-2	CASSPPGLVNYGYTF	TGTGCCAGCAGCCCTCCGGGTCTCGTTAACTATGGCTACACCTTC
TRBV18	.	TRBJ1-2	CASSRGDTNYGYTF	TGTGCCAGCTCACGAGGGGATACTAACTATGGCTACACCTTC
TRBV10-3	.	TRBJ2-5	CAISPGVIQETQYF	TGTGCCATCAGCCCAGGGGTCATACAAGAGACCCAGTACTTC
TRBV7-8	.	TRBJ2-3	CASSSTRGSLAWADTQYF	TGTGCCAGCAGCTCGACACGGGGGTCACTAGCATGGGCCGATACGCAGTATTTT
TRBV7-9	.	TRBJ2-2	CASSGLHTGELFF	TGTGCCAGCAGCGGACTACACACCGGGGAGCTGTTTTTT